The T cell receptor (beta chain) under discussion was sequenced for a study of breast tumors, draining lymph nodes, adjacent tissues (dated by TCRdb to 2016 to 2017). With regard to the full study: TCR beta repertoires were compared across tumor, adjacent nontumor tissue and axillary lymph nodes obtained from breast cancer patients. In human breast cancer, the study set out to evaluate how tumor, surrounding tissue and draining lymph node repertoires relate to one another and whether T cells may move between these sites.

What the study reported, not specific to this receptor: Rather than being directly demonstrated, the conclusion that tumor T cells originate in lymph nodes was presented as consistent with a hypothesis. The data were considered consistent with most tumor T cells being derived from the lymph node and subsequently expanding within tumor tissue. In luminal-like breast cancer, tumor and nontumor tissue repertoires resembled each other significantly more than in basal-like breast cancer. T-cell repertoire diversity in tumors was found to be lower than in lymph nodes but higher than in nontumor tissue, and preferential V and J gene usage was observed.

This clonotype was counted at least ten times. Its antigen specificity is not known. Base qualities were left out, and no much larger clone turns up one base away. Lymph node samples were obtained from the axillary draining lymph nodes of breast cancer patients. TCRdb shows the sequencer as Illumina HiSeq 2000. Multiplex PCR amplification was used to build the TCR beta chain libraries. High-throughput sequencing was used to analyze the amplified TCR beta chain products. In-frame beta chains were kept once TCRdb had trimmed the public reads at Q25 with fastp and called clones with MiXCR. Each CDR3 protein gets just one entry, which takes the most common genes and DNA from the rows behind it. The sample data list around 190,000 distinct CDR3 sequences, and roughly a third of these were observed just once. The ten most abundant clones make up about 3.9% of the sample. Based on the germline V gene, the CDR1 and CDR2 sequences are SGHVS and FQNEAQ. From its cysteine to its phenylalanine, the CDR3 spans 16 amino acids. Solely the CDR3 DNA is kept, with 48 bases framed from the first base. V loses 5 bases at its end and J loses 5 bases; junction bases beyond the gene matches: 9.

The receptor was isolated from a female donor with breast cancer. Some clones in this sample may be carry-over from other donors' samples. Sequencing was carried out using axillary lymph node tissue. In this chain, TRBV7-8 is recombined with TRBJ1-6; TRBD1 fits 7 bases in the junction. CDR3 region: CASSTTGTENNSPLHF. The nucleotide sequence reads TGTGCCAGCAGCACCACCGGGACAGAAAATAATTCACCCCTCCACTTT.